The 28 T cell receptor beta chains below were found in one sample sequenced in a study of cytomegalovirus exposure and HLA in healthy donors. With 60 Vbeta and 13 Jbeta primers, the PCR was carried out. Using immunoSEQ multiplex PCR, the repertoire was profiled, and TCRdb retains in-frame clones only, with some absent. Among roughly 70,000 clones listed, around three quarters were seen once. The sample was PBMCs. The receptor set was obtained from a man aged 45-60 years in good health and CMV-seronegative.

V is TRBV7-9 and J is TRBJ1-5, with 9 bases matching TRBD1. V was clipped by 6 bases and J by 7 bases; unmatched bases: 10. CDR1 and CDR2 from the germline V gene are SEHNR and FQNEAQ (reference sequence). CDR3 length: 15 amino acids. CDR3 coding DNA: TGTGCCAGCAGTACAACGGGACAGGGACAACAGCCCCAGCATTTT. Residues: CASSTTGQGQQPQHF.

V is TRBV11-2 and J is TRBJ2-5, with a tentative D call TRBD1 (6 bases). Germline loops: CDR1 SGHAT, CDR2 FQNNGV. This CDR3 is built from 14 residues. The ends were cut back, 5 bases at V and 1 base at J, with 11 bases in the middle. CDR3 region: CASSPRTAQETQYF. The CDR3 DNA reads TGTGCCAGCAGCCCTCGGACAGCCCAAGAGACCCAGTACTTC.

V is TRBV5-1 and J is TRBJ2-7; tentatively, D is TRBD1 (6 bases). Trimming removed 5 bases at V and 7 bases at J, with 19 bases between. CDR3 length equals 14 residues. Germline V gives CDR1 SGHRS, CDR2 YFSETQ. CDR3 amino acids: CASSTRGEPREQYF. CDR3 nucleotide sequence: TGCGCCAGCAGTACCAGGGGCGAACCTAGGGAGCAGTACTTC.

In DNA, the CDR3 is TGTGCCTGGAATATACTAGCGGGCCACTCCTACGAGCAGTACTTC. Translation: CAWNILAGHSYEQYF. The V gene is TRBV30, the J gene TRBJ2-7; 9 positions match TRBD2. Germline-derived CDR1 and CDR2 are GTSNPN and SVGIG (reference sequence). V lost 4 bases and J lost 0; bases outside the gene matches: 7. There are 15 residues in the CDR3. The variable domain in full, with the rest retrieved from reference TRBV30 and TRBJ2-7, is SQTIHQWPATLVQPVGSPLSLECTVEGTSNPNLYWYRQAAGRGLQLLFYSVGIGQISSEVPQNLSASRPQDRQFILSSKKLLLSDSGFYLCAWNILAGHSYEQYFGPGTRLTVT.

This CDR3 reads CALTGGWTGELFF. The CDR3 DNA reads TGTGCCTTAACAGGGGGGTGGACCGGGGAGCTGTTTTTT. This sequence joins TRBV30 and TRBJ2-2, with 8 bases aligning to TRBD1. This CDR3 spans 13 amino acids. From germline, CDR1 is GTSNPN and CDR2 SVGIG (reference sequence). The V and J ends lost 7 bases and 5 bases, in that order; junction bases with no gene match: 6.

Worth noting for this clone: A junction boundary mismatches the germline segment, possibly from a read error. The J gene is TRBJ2-5, the V gene TRBV7-7; 13 nucleotides match TRBD2. The length of the CDR3 is 16 residues. The germline V gene has CDR1 SSHAT and CDR2 FNYEAQ (reference sequence). As DNA, the CDR3 is TGTGCTAGCAGCTTCGGACTAGCGGGAGCCCAAGAGACCCAGTACTTC. Encoded protein: CASSFGLAGAQETQYF.

There are a few counts of this clone. This chain links TRBV29-1 with TRBJ1-3; D uncertain. Germline CDR1 SQVTM, CDR2 ANQGSEA. The CDR3 consists of 11 residues. V was shortened by 7 bases and J by 4 bases, with 8 bases between the two germline ends. The CDR3 nucleotides are TGCAGCGGCGGCCGGGGAAACACCATATATTTT. Protein sequence: CSGGRGNTIYF.

This clone has only a few counts. This chain joins TRBV7-9 and TRBJ1-4; D unresolved. The CDR3 is made up of 14 amino acids. In germline, CDR1 is SEHNR, CDR2 FQNEAQ (reference sequence). V dropped 3 bases and J dropped 4 bases, with 9 bases sitting between them. The chain's CDR3 is CASSFAQDNEKLFF. In nucleotides, the CDR3 is TGTGCCAGCAGCTTTGCCCAGGATAATGAAAAACTGTTTTTT.

V gene TRBV4-1 combines with J gene TRBJ2-3; 14 bases line up with TRBD2. After removal of 6 bases from V and 4 bases from J, the junction contained 3 bases not matched to a gene. CDR1 is MGHRA and CDR2 is YSYEKL in the germline V gene. The CDR3 totals 15 residues. The DNA for the CDR3 is TGCGCCAGCAGACAGACTAGCGGGAGGGCAGATACGCAGTATTTT. It codes for CASRQTSGRADTQYF.

J is TRBJ2-1 and V is TRBV27, with 7 bases fitting TRBD2. The CDR3 has 16 residues. Germline-derived CDR1 and CDR2 are MNHEY and SMNVEV (reference sequence). Trimming removed 3 bases from V and 7 bases from J; junction bases left unmatched: 12. The chain's CDR3 is CASSFGLRGYRNEQFF. In nucleotides, the CDR3 is TGTGCCAGCAGTTTTGGGTTGCGGGGGTATCGAAATGAGCAGTTCTTC.

The chain combines TRBV6-5 with TRBJ1-1, with unresolved D. V gave up 6 bases and J gave up 1 base, with 9 bases separating them. CDR1 MNHEY and CDR2 SVGAGI come from the germline V gene. This CDR3 comprises 13 residues. CDR3 region: CASSRRGNTEAFF. For the CDR3, the DNA is TGTGCCAGCAGCCGGCGAGGGAACACTGAAGCTTTCTTT.

V is TRBV13 and J is TRBJ2-7; TRBD1 agrees at 9 bases. Germline V gene sequence: CDR1 PRHDT, CDR2 FYEKMQ (reference sequence). The V and J ends lost 4 bases and 3 bases, in that order; junction bases with no gene match: 4. This CDR3 contains 14 residues. In DNA, the CDR3 is TGTGCCAGCAGCTCCGGGACAGGGCGCTACGAGCAGTACTTC. It encodes CASSSGTGRYEQYF.

The chain uses TRBV27 and TRBJ2-3; TRBD1 might be the D (6 bases). Germline V gene data show CDR1 as MNHEY and CDR2 as SMNVEV (reference sequence). This CDR3 region has 13 residues. The ends were cut back, 2 bases at V and 8 bases at J, with 11 bases in the middle. The CDR3 nucleotides are TGTGCCAGCAGTTTAGGGGGCCGGGTTACGCAGTATTTT. It encodes CASSLGGRVTQYF.

The chain recombines TRBV27 with TRBJ2-3; TRBD2 is a possible D gene (6 bases). Trimming took 6 bases from V and 2 from J, leaving 30 bases between them. The germline V gene has CDR1 MNHEY and CDR2 SMNVEV (reference sequence). The CDR3 is 20 residues long. The CDR3 loop is CASSSDGEDPGLLHTDTQYF. The CDR3 DNA follows: TGTGCCAGCAGCTCCGATGGGGAGGATCCGGGACTGCTGCACACAGATACGCAGTATTTT.

Worth noting for this clone: No conserved phenylalanine or tryptophan is present at the end of the CDR3, so a read error is the likely explanation. The chain couples TRBV7-9 to TRBJ1-1; no definite D call. V shed 5 bases and J shed 4 bases, with 8 bases lying between them. The CDR3 loop spans 12 amino acids. Germline V CDR1 and CDR2: SEHNR, FQNEAQ (reference sequence). CDR3 bases: TGTGCCAGCAGCGTCCTGGGCACTGAAGCTTTCGTT. Translated, it gives CASSVLGTEAFV.

This clone occurred a few times. J is TRBJ1-5 and V is TRBV5-1, with 7 bases aligning to TRBD1. J gave up 4 bases and V 0 bases, and 1 base lay outside the gene matches. The CDR3 length is 14 residues. Germline loops: CDR1 SGHRS, CDR2 YFSETQ. The CDR3 DNA sequence: TGCGCCAGCAGCTTGGGCAGGGGGAATCAGCCCCAGCATTTT. It yields the protein CASSLGRGNQPQHF.

The chain joins TRBV6-5 to TRBJ1-1; D perhaps matches TRBD1 (5 bases). Trimming stripped 7 bases from V and 1 base from J, with 16 bases between. This CDR3 contains 15 residues. Germline V gives CDR1 MNHEY, CDR2 SVGAGI. The CDR3: CASTTWGRGNTEAFF. For the CDR3, the DNA is TGTGCCAGCACAACCTGGGGTAGGGGGAACACTGAAGCTTTCTTT.

There are a few counts of this clone. This sequence joins TRBV6-5 and TRBJ1-1; a weak D match, TRBD1 (6 bases). The CDR3 runs 14 residues. Deletions cut 2 bases from V and 6 bases from J, with 13 bases between. Germline V gene lookup returns CDR1 MNHEY and CDR2 SVGAGI. The CDR3 DNA follows: TGTGCCAGCAGTTACCTTCGGGGGGGCGCTGAAGCTTTCTTT. It is translated as CASSYLRGGAEAFF.

This clone was recorded a few times. The V call is TRBV30, the J call TRBJ1-5; perhaps TRBD1 as D (6 bases). The ends were cut back, 5 bases at V and 0 bases at J, with 11 bases in the middle. The length of the CDR3 is 14 residues. Germline V gene sequence: CDR1 GTSNPN, CDR2 SVGIG (reference sequence). CDR3 in amino acids: CAWGTFNSNQPQHF. CDR3 DNA sequence: TGTGCCTGGGGGACATTTAATAGCAATCAGCCCCAGCATTTT.

The chain couples TRBV7-9 to TRBJ1-6; a weak D match, TRBD1 (6 bases). V shed 5 bases and J shed 5 bases, with 19 bases lying between them. The CDR3 runs to 17 residues. Germline CDR1 SEHNR, CDR2 FQNEAQ (reference sequence). CDR3 DNA: TGTGCCAGCAGCACGCCTCTTACCGGGACAAATAATTCACCCCTCCACTTT. This translates into CASSTPLTGTNNSPLHF.

The rearrangement uses TRBV10-2 and TRBJ1-1; no clear D gene. V was pared by 2 bases and J by 1 base, with 8 bases between. Germline V gene lookup returns CDR1 WSHSY and CDR2 SAAADI. This CDR3 spans 14 amino acids. The CDR3 DNA reads TGCGCCAGCAGTGAGAGGAGACGGAACACTGAAGCTTTCTTT. Its translation is CASSERRRNTEAFF.

The sample holds a few counts of this clone. The J gene is TRBJ2-3, the V gene TRBV7-2, with a possible D match to TRBD2 (6 bases). V lost 3 bases, J lost 4 bases, and 8 bases lay in between. The V gene's germline CDR1 is SGHTA and CDR2 FQGNSA. The CDR3 runs to 13 residues. CDR3 protein: CASSFAGSDTQYF. As DNA, the CDR3 is TGTGCCAGCAGCTTTGCGGGGTCAGATACGCAGTATTTT.

The V and J genes are TRBV2 and TRBJ1-1; possibly TRBD1 for D (6 bases). Trimming took 2 bases from V and 0 from J, leaving 7 bases between them. CDR1 SNHLY and CDR2 FYNNEI come from the germline V gene. The CDR3 runs to 14 residues. The CDR3 DNA sequence: TGTGCCAGCAGTGAACAGGGGTTGAACACTGAAGCTTTCTTT. It yields the protein CASSEQGLNTEAFF.

V usage is TRBV7-9 and J usage is TRBJ1-6; D possibly corresponds to TRBD1 (6 bases). CDR1 and CDR2 (germline): SEHNR, FQNEAQ (reference sequence). The V end lost 4 bases, the J end lost 4 bases, and 17 bases lay between the germline ends. The CDR3 contains 17 residues. CDR3: CASSSPGWTDYNSPLHF. For the CDR3, the DNA is TGTGCCAGCAGCTCTCCGGGCTGGACAGATTATAATTCACCCCTCCACTTT.

The chain is built from TRBV11-2 and TRBJ2-7, with unresolved D. V lost 2 bases and J lost 6, with 8 bases in between. The germline CDR1 and CDR2 sequences are SGHAT and FQNNGV. CDR3 size: 12 residues. CDR3: CASSLWSSEQYF. CDR3 nucleotides: TGTGCCAGCAGCTTATGGAGCAGCGAGCAGTACTTC.

CDR3 nucleotide sequence: TGTGCCAGCAGTGTTAACGGGGTAGGATCCAATGAGCAGTTCTTC. Residues: CASSVNGVGSNEQFF. V and J are TRBV2 and TRBJ2-1; D is possibly TRBD2 (5 bases). Germline V gene data show CDR1 as SNHLY and CDR2 as FYNNEI. V lost 4 bases, J lost 6 bases, and 16 bases lay in between. CDR3 length: 15 amino acids.

The CDR3 DNA is TGTGCCAGCCTTAACCGGGACAGGGGGCTCGAGCAGTACTTC. It is translated as CASLNRDRGLEQYF. V usage is TRBV2 and J usage is TRBJ2-7; 12 nucleotides line up with TRBD1. The trim removed 8 bases at V and 6 bases at J, leaving 8 bases unmatched. The CDR3 totals 14 residues. Germline assignment: CDR1 SNHLY and CDR2 FYNNEI.

The V gene is TRBV19, the J gene TRBJ1-1, with TRBD1 as a possible D gene (6 bases). CDR3 size: 16 residues. Germline assignment: CDR1 LNHDA and CDR2 SQIVND (reference sequence). Between the trimmed V and J ends, which lost 3 bases and 2 bases, there was a span of 16 bases. The chain's CDR3 is CASSIGGGAVNTEAFF. The CDR3 bases are TGTGCCAGTAGTATCGGCGGGGGGGCGGTCAACACTGAAGCTTTCTTT.